Below are 20 T cell receptor beta chains sequenced from a single sample in a study of low-dose radiotherapy and immunotherapy resistance in tumors. cDNA synthesis used a TRAV/TRBV-specific primer set for both chains. Both a constant-region primer and a V-primer adapter served to amplify TCRs across roughly 20 PCR cycles. Via MiXCR, TCRdb re-called the reads, giving one row per CDR3 protein. The sample consists of roughly 16,000 distinct CDR3 sequences, around two thirds of them appearing once. These receptors were obtained from a human donor with advanced metastatic prostate, ovarian, gallbladder or colorectal cancer (not recorded which). This table probably holds off-target reads from a library built for another chain.

The table lists this clonotype with a few counts. V usage is TRBV2 and J usage is TRBJ2-7, with no clear D. Trimming took off 5 bases at V and 4 bases at J, with 12 bases between the two ends. The CDR3 is made up of 13 amino acids. From germline, CDR1 is SNHLY and CDR2 FYNNEI. CDR3 coding DNA: TGTGCCAGCAGTCAAAGGTCGGTGTACGAGCAGTACTTC. It codes for CASSQRSVYEQYF.

The genes are TRBV10-3 and TRBJ1-5; TRBD1 is a possible D gene (6 bases). V gave up 3 bases and J gave up 5 bases, with 14 bases separating them. The CDR3 runs to 15 residues. CDR1 ENHRY and CDR2 SYGVKD come from the germline V gene. This CDR3 reads CAISDSSRGYQPQHF. CDR3 coding DNA: TGTGCCATCAGTGATAGTTCCAGGGGTTATCAGCCCCAGCATTTT.

This chain links TRBV6-2 or TRBV6-3 with TRBJ1-1, with 9 bases that match TRBD1. The CDR3 consists of 16 residues. CDR1 and CDR2 from the germline V gene are MNHEY and SVGEGT. V lost 4 bases and J lost 9; bases outside the gene matches: 15. For the CDR3, the DNA is TGTGCCAGCAGTTCAGGACAGGGGATAGGTGAGAGTCAAGCTTTCTTT. Protein sequence: CASSSGQGIGESQAFF.

V usage is TRBV5-1 and J usage is TRBJ1-1; no firm D call. From germline, CDR1 is SGHRS and CDR2 YFSETQ. Deletions cut 1 base from V and 6 bases from J, with 10 bases between. This CDR3 is 13 amino acids long. CDR3 DNA: TGCGCCAGCAGCTTGTCGCCAGGAGCTGAAGCTTTCTTT. Its translation is CASSLSPGAEAFF.

The rearrangement links TRBV7-2 to TRBJ2-7; TRBD2 aligns across 8 bases. V lost 0 bases, J lost 1 base, and 2 bases stayed unmatched. CDR3 size: 15 residues. The germline V gene encodes CDR1 SGHTA and CDR2 FQGNSA. The CDR3 nucleotides read TGTGCCAGCAGCTTAGCAGCGGGGGTGTCCTACGAGCAGTACTTC. This gives the protein CASSLAAGVSYEQYF.

This clonotype came up a few times. This chain joins TRBV24-1 and TRBJ2-7; 12 nucleotides align to TRBD2. V lost 4 bases to trimming and J lost 2 bases; unmatched junction nucleotides: 5. Germline loops: CDR1 KGHDR, CDR2 SFDVKD. The CDR3 totals 16 residues. The CDR3 DNA follows: TGTGCCACCAGTGAAAATCCTAGCGGGGGGGCCTACGAGCAGTACTTC. Protein sequence: CATSENPSGGAYEQYF.

This clonotype was recorded a few times. The rearrangement uses TRBV3-1 and TRBJ2-1, with 13 bases lining up with TRBD2. Germline assignment: CDR1 LGHDT and CDR2 YNNKEL (reference sequence). This CDR3 comprises 17 residues. V was clipped by 4 bases and J by 7 bases; unmatched bases: 10. CDR3 coding DNA: TGTGCCAGCAGCCCACGAGGACTAGCGGGAGTGGGGAATGAGCAGTTCTTC. Its protein product is CASSPRGLAGVGNEQFF.

The rearrangement uses TRBV24-1 and TRBJ1-1, with D possibly TRBD1 on 5 matching bases. Germline assignment: CDR1 KGHDR and CDR2 SFDVKD. Trimming removed 12 bases at V and 4 bases at J, with 17 bases between. The CDR3 is 13 amino acids. Here the CDR3 DNA reads TGTGCCTGCTTCCGGGGCGAGGGCACTGAAGCTTTCTTT. It specifies CACFRGEGTEAFF.

This clonotype was counted once. The rearrangement uses TRBV6-8 and TRBJ2-3; D may be TRBD1 or TRBD2 (6 bases each). The CDR3 length is 12 residues. Germline V gives CDR1 MNHGY, CDR2 SAAAGT. CDR3 amino acids: CVVLGGPDTQYF. The DNA of the CDR3 is TGTGTTGTTCTTGGGGGGCCAGATACGCAGTATTTT.

The chain is built from TRBV12-3 or TRBV12-4 and TRBJ1-1; TRBD1 matches 7 bases. Germline trimming cut 5 bases from V and 2 bases from J; bases unmatched to any gene: 8. CDR3 length: 15 residues. Here the CDR3 DNA reads TGTGCCAGCAGTCAGACAGGGCGAATCAACACTGAAGCTTTCTTT. As protein: CASSQTGRINTEAFF.

The CDR3 loop reads CASSLASGEVGTQYF. The DNA of the CDR3 is TGTGCCAGCAGCTTAGCGTCGGGGGAAGTTGGTACGCAGTATTTT. The chain combines TRBV7-2 with TRBJ2-3; D may be TRBD2 (6 bases). Trimming left V 0 bases short and J 8 bases short, with 15 bases between. The germline V gene has CDR1 SGHTA and CDR2 FQGNSA. The CDR3 is made up of 15 amino acids. The variable domain in full, with the rest retrieved from reference TRBV7-2 and TRBJ2-3, is GAGVSQSPSNKVTEKGKDVELRCDPISGHTALYWYRQSLGQGLEFLIYFQGNSAPDKSGLPSDRFSAERTGGSVSTLTIQRTQQEDSAVYLCASSLASGEVGTQYFGPGTRLTVL.

In its sample, this clonotype was seen once. This rearrangement joins TRBV20-1 to TRBJ2-1; 11 bases fit TRBD2. Germline-derived CDR1 and CDR2 are DFQATT and SNEGSKA (reference sequence). The CDR3 is 14 residues long. With 2 bases clipped from V and 9 bases from J, the junction kept 6 bases outside the gene matches. CDR3 loop: CSARTSGRASEQFF. In DNA form, the CDR3 reads TGCAGTGCTAGAACTAGCGGGAGAGCGAGTGAGCAGTTCTTC.

The table lists this clonotype with a few counts. The chain employs TRBV29-1 and TRBJ2-1; 7 positions match TRBD2. Trimming at V came to 7 bases and at J to 9 bases, leaving 12 bases not matched to a gene. Germline CDR1 and CDR2: SQVTM and ANQGSEA. This CDR3 contains 13 residues. The CDR3 DNA is TGCAGCGCCCGTCGGGCGGGAGAGGGTGAGCAGTTCTTC. Its translation is CSARRAGEGEQFF.

The chain combines TRBV29-1 with TRBJ2-1, with D perhaps TRBD2 (6 bases). This CDR3 comprises 9 residues. V was cut by 4 bases and J by 14 bases, with 9 bases left in between. Germline V gives CDR1 SQVTM, CDR2 ANQGSEA. CDR3 amino acids: CSVGGDEFF. DNA for the CDR3: TGCAGCGTTGGCGGGGATGAGTTCTTC.

The genes are TRBV7-2 and TRBJ2-2; D is uncertain. The germline gives CDR1 SGHTA, CDR2 FQGNSA. V was pared by 6 bases and J by 5 bases, with 4 bases between. This CDR3 is 11 amino acids long. Here the CDR3 reads CASRRTGELFF. Written as DNA, the CDR3 is TGTGCCAGCAGGAGAACCGGGGAGCTGTTTTTT.

Of note for this clonotype: One junction end does not reproduce the germline sequence, and a read error may be involved. This chain uses TRBV6-2 or TRBV6-3 with TRBJ2-3, with D uncertain. The length of the CDR3 is 14 residues. Looked up from germline, CDR1 is MNHEY and CDR2 is SVGEGT. The CDR3 loop is CASSEASVTDMQYF. For the CDR3, the DNA is TGTGCCAGCAGTGAAGCCAGTGTCACAGATATGCAGTATTTT.

Here the CDR3 DNA reads TGTGCCAGCAGTGACGCGTACGGCGGGAGCTATTACGAGCAGTACTTC. Protein product: CASSDAYGGSYYEQYF. This chain joins TRBV2 and TRBJ2-7, with TRBD2 matching over 7 bases. This CDR3 has 16 residues. CDR1 is SNHLY, CDR2 FYNNEI, per germline. J was trimmed by 4 bases and V by 3 bases; bases with no gene match: 12.

This rearrangement joins TRBV5-4 to TRBJ2-5; 7 bases agree with TRBD2. CDR1 and CDR2 (germline): SGHNT, YYREEE (reference sequence). V lost 7 bases and J lost 6; bases outside the gene matches: 12. CDR3 length: 14 amino acids. CDR3 region: CASATAGGIKTQYF. CDR3 bases: TGTGCCAGCGCGACGGCCGGGGGGATCAAGACCCAGTACTTC.

J is TRBJ1-4 and V is TRBV5-1; 10 bases match TRBD1. Germline CDR1 reads SGHRS; CDR2 reads YFSETQ. The CDR3 runs to 15 residues. With 4 bases clipped from V and 8 bases from J, the junction kept 8 bases outside the gene matches. Here the CDR3 DNA reads TGCGCCAGCAGCGGACAGGGGGGGCCTCGGGAAAAACTGTTTTTT. Residues: CASSGQGGPREKLFF.

This clonotype is a singleton in its sample. This chain uses TRBV6-8 with TRBJ2-7; 9 bases match TRBD1. The CDR3 has 15 residues. CDR1 and CDR2 from the germline V gene are MNHGY and SAAAGT. The V segment lost 2 bases and the J segment 2 bases; nucleotides outside the gene matches: 4. DNA for the CDR3: TGTGCCAGCAGTTACGAGGGACAGGGAACCTACGAGCAGTACTTC. Amino acid sequence: CASSYEGQGTYEQYF.